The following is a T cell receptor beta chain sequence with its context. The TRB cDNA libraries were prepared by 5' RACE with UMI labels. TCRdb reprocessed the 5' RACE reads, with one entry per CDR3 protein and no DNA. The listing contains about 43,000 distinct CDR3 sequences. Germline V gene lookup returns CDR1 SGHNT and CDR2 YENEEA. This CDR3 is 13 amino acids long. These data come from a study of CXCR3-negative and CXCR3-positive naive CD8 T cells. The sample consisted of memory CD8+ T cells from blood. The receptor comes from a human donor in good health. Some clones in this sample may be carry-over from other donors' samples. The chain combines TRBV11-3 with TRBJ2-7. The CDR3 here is CASRPRDSYEQYF.